The clone carrying this TCR beta chain was counted many times. Its antigen remains unidentified. TCRdb used MiXCR to reprocess the reads, holding one entry per CDR3 protein. The sample lists under 300,000 distinct CDR3 sequences; 9% to 15% were seen once. The V gene end was trimmed by 6 bases and the J gene end by 0 bases; junction bases not matched to a gene: 0. The length of the CDR3 is 15 residues. Germline CDR1 is LNHDA and CDR2 is SQIVND (reference sequence). This entry comes from a study of T cell repertoires in cytomegalovirus infection. Overall study findings and caveats: It was HLA-C-restricted CMV-specific TCR beta clonotypes that dominated the response ex vivo.

The material sequenced was PBMCs. The rearrangement links TRBV19 to TRBJ1-5; 12 bases fit TRBD1. This clonotype originated in a human donor in good health (CMV status not recorded). Some clones in this sample may be carry-over from other donors' samples. CDR3 region: CASRGQGASNQPQHF. CDR3 DNA sequence: TGTGCCAGTAGGGGACAGGGGGCTAGCAATCAGCCCCAGCATTTT. The entire variable domain, with the rest obtained from reference TRBV19 and TRBJ1-5, is as follows: DGGITQSPKYLFRKEGQNVTLSCEQNLNHDAMYWYRQDPGQGLRLIYYSQIVNDFQKGDIAEGYSVSREKKESFPLTVTSAQKNPTAFYLCASRGQGASNQPQHFGDGTRLSIL.